The 32 T cell receptor beta chains in this list originate from one sample, sequenced in a study of T cells in Graves' hyperthyroidism and ophthalmopathy. From RNA transcripts, TCR beta CDR3 regions were amplified. Using the HTBI primer set, a first-round RT-PCR was run on the TCR CDR3. MiXCR, applied by TCRdb to the multiplex PCR reads, yields one record per CDR3 protein. The table includes approximately 370,000 distinct CDR3 sequences, about 18% detected once. Material: blood. These receptors all stem from a woman in her thirties with Graves' hyperthyroidism that later progressed to Graves' ophthalmopathy.

With respect to this clonotype: A much larger clone differs by one base, so this may be a read error. This chain uses TRBV2 with TRBJ2-5; a possible D gene is TRBD1 (6 bases). CDR3 length equals 16 residues. The V and J ends lost 6 bases and 2 bases respectively, with 19 bases between them. In germline, CDR1 is SNHLY, CDR2 FYNNEI. The CDR3 protein is CASSPPSGTRQETQYF. CDR3 coding DNA: TGTGCCAGCAGCCCCCCGAGTGGGACACGGCAAGAGACCCAGTACTTC. The full variable domain, with the rest looked up from reference TRBV2 and TRBJ2-5, is EPEVTQTPSHQVTQMGQEVILRCVPISNHLYFYWYRQILGQKVEFLVSFYNNEISEKSEIFDDQFSVERPDGSNFTLKIRSTKLEDSAMYFCASSPPSGTRQETQYFGPGTRLLVL.

In this sample, this clonotype turned up many times. The rearrangement joins TRBV6-2 or TRBV6-3 to TRBJ2-2; 8 nucleotides agree with TRBD2. V lost 6 bases, J lost 8 bases, and 8 bases stayed unmatched. This CDR3 spans 14 amino acids. Germline CDR1 and CDR2: MNHEY and SVGEGT. CDR3 DNA sequence: TGTGCCAGCAGCAACGGGGGGGCCCTAGGGGAGCTGTTTTTT. Amino acids: CASSNGGALGELFF.

Regarding this clonotype: Possible read error: a much larger clone is one base away. The missing conserved phenylalanine or tryptophan at the end of this CDR3 makes a read error likely. The gene calls are TRBV29-1 and TRBJ2-2; 10 nucleotides line up with TRBD1. Germline V gives CDR1 SQVTM, CDR2 ANQGSEA. The CDR3 totals 15 residues. V trimming: 7 bases; J trimming: 2 bases; junction bases outside the gene matches: 7. For the CDR3, the DNA is TGCAGCGGGACCGGGACAGGGGCAAACACCGGGGAGCTGTTTCTT. This codes for CSGTGTGANTGELFL.

This clonotype was detected ten times or more. The J gene is TRBJ2-3, the V gene TRBV24-1; 9 nucleotides align to TRBD1. This CDR3 contains 15 residues. J lost 2 bases, V lost 4 bases, and 3 bases had no gene match. Germline CDR1 reads KGHDR; CDR2 reads SFDVKD. This CDR3 reads CATSDDRGDTDTQYF. The CDR3 bases are TGTGCCACCAGTGACGACAGGGGGGACACAGATACGCAGTATTTT.

This clonotype was counted only a few times. The chain links TRBV15 to TRBJ2-2; 8 bases align to TRBD2. The germline V gene has CDR1 LNHNV and CDR2 YYDKDF (reference sequence). The CDR3 totals 15 residues. V lost 7 bases to trimming and J lost 2 bases; unmatched junction nucleotides: 6. The CDR3 reads CATKMGLDNTGELFF. Written as DNA, the CDR3 is TGTGCCACCAAGATGGGACTAGACAACACCGGGGAGCTGTTTTTT.

This clonotype was counted many times. The chain is built from TRBV27 and TRBJ2-3; D is undetermined. With 5 bases removed from V and 0 bases from J, the gap between germline ends came to 12 bases. The CDR3 runs to 15 residues. Germline CDR1 and CDR2: MNHEY and SMNVEV (reference sequence). CDR3 sequence reads: CASSPFVGSTDTQYF. The CDR3 DNA is TGTGCCAGCAGTCCTTTTGTGGGGAGCACAGATACGCAGTATTTT.

This clonotype has a count of ten or more. The V gene is TRBV11-3, the J gene TRBJ2-7; 7 bases fit TRBD1. The CDR3 length is 15 residues. J gave up 5 bases and V 5 bases, and 12 bases lay outside the gene matches. Germline-derived CDR1 and CDR2 are SGHNT and YENEEA. CDR3: CASSDRDSPLHEQYF. CDR3 in DNA: TGTGCCAGCAGCGACCGGGACAGCCCTCTCCACGAGCAGTACTTC.

There are a few counts of this clonotype. J is TRBJ2-1 and V is TRBV13; the D is unclear. The germline V gene has CDR1 PRHDT and CDR2 FYEKMQ (reference sequence). CDR3 length: 13 residues. With 0 bases removed from V and 10 bases from J, the gap between germline ends came to 10 bases. The CDR3 loop is CASSLGLAEEQFF. The CDR3 nucleotides read TGTGCCAGCAGCTTAGGATTAGCAGAAGAGCAGTTCTTC.

This clonotype has ten or more counts. V usage is TRBV28 and J usage is TRBJ1-4; 7 nucleotides match TRBD1. The germline V gene encodes CDR1 MDHEN and CDR2 SYDVKM. The CDR3 totals 15 residues. V trimming: 5 bases; J trimming: 4 bases; junction bases outside the gene matches: 7. CDR3 bases: TGTGCCAGCAGTGGCTGGACAGGAGTTAATGAAAAACTGTTTTTT. Its protein product is CASSGWTGVNEKLFF.

This clonotype has at least ten counts. The chain recombines TRBV11-2 with TRBJ2-1; perhaps TRBD1 as D (6 bases). The CDR3 extends over 16 amino acids. CDR1 is SGHAT, CDR2 FQNNGV, per germline. Trimming pared 1 base from V and 12 bases from J, leaving 22 bases between. CDR3 sequence reads: CASSLVVPDRNKGQFF. The CDR3 DNA reads as TGTGCCAGCAGCTTAGTGGTCCCAGACAGGAACAAAGGGCAGTTCTTC.

In its sample, this clonotype was seen many times. This rearrangement joins TRBV7-2 to TRBJ2-7, with D unresolved. This CDR3 spans 14 amino acids. V was cut by 4 bases and J by 4 bases, with 14 bases left in between. Looked up from germline, CDR1 is SGHTA and CDR2 is FQGNSA. The CDR3 region is CASSSLPVGYEQYF. The CDR3 region has the DNA TGTGCCAGCAGCTCCTTGCCTGTGGGATACGAGCAGTACTTC.

The chain links TRBV4-2 to TRBJ1-5; tentatively, D is TRBD1 (6 bases). Germline CDR1 is LGHNA and CDR2 is YNFKEQ. Trimming removed 0 bases from V and 7 bases from J, with 13 bases in between. This CDR3 spans 15 amino acids. In DNA, the CDR3 is TGTGCCAGCAGCCAAGATCCGGGGGGCCAACAGCCCCAGCATTTT. This translates into CASSQDPGGQQPQHF.

This clonotype was seen a handful of times. The V call is TRBV3-1, the J call TRBJ2-7, with D unclear. From germline, CDR1 is LGHDT and CDR2 YNNKEL (reference sequence). With 4 bases removed from V and 0 bases from J, the gap between germline ends came to 16 bases. The CDR3 sequence is 16 residues long. The CDR3, as DNA: TGTGCCAGCAGCCCATCCCCCGGGCCGAGCTCCTACGAGCAGTACTTC. Translating gives CASSPSPGPSSYEQYF.

This clonotype has at least ten counts. This chain joins TRBV2 and TRBJ1-1; 9 bases are a match to TRBD1. V shed 8 bases, J shed 2 bases, and the junction held 3 bases outside the gene matches. Germline CDR1 reads SNHLY; CDR2 reads FYNNEI. This CDR3 comprises 13 residues. DNA of the CDR3: TGTGCCAGCGGGGACAGGGAAAACACTGAAGCTTTCTTT. Translating it yields CASGDRENTEAFF.

This clonotype occurred many times. The rearrangement uses TRBV5-1 and TRBJ2-1, with TRBD2 matching 8 bases. V shed 3 bases, J shed 7 bases, and the junction held 21 bases outside the gene matches. Per the germline V gene, CDR1 is SGHRS and CDR2 is YFSETQ. There are 19 residues in the CDR3. CDR3 nucleotide sequence: TGCGCCAGCAGCTCCCGTCGACGAAACTTACTAGCGGCCCTAAATGAGCAGTTCTTC. Its protein product is CASSSRRRNLLAALNEQFF.

This clonotype was found a few times. This chain connects TRBV29-1 to TRBJ2-5; D is possibly TRBD1 (6 bases). V was pared by 7 bases and J by 2 bases, with 14 bases between. There are 13 residues in the CDR3. Germline-derived CDR1 and CDR2 are SQVTM and ANQGSEA. For the CDR3, the DNA is TGCAGCGCCGGGCCAGGGACACAAGAGACCCAGTACTTC. Encoded protein: CSAGPGTQETQYF.

This clonotype was counted ten times or more. The chain links TRBV7-2 to TRBJ1-2; no firm D call. Trimming shortened V by 1 base and J by 6 bases, and 18 bases separated the two germline ends. CDR3 size: 16 residues. Per the germline V gene, CDR1 is SGHTA and CDR2 is FQGNSA. Written as DNA, the CDR3 is TGTGCCAGCAGCTTAGGAGCGTGGGCAGCTAAAGATGGCTACACCTTC. Its protein product is CASSLGAWAAKDGYTF. The whole variable domain, remainder taken from reference TRBV7-2 and TRBJ1-2, is GAGVSQSPSNKVTEKGKDVELRCDPISGHTALYWYRQSLGQGLEFLIYFQGNSAPDKSGLPSDRFSAERTGGSVSTLTIQRTQQEDSAVYLCASSLGAWAAKDGYTFGSGTRLTVV.

This clonotype has at least ten counts. V is TRBV6-2 or TRBV6-3 and J is TRBJ2-2; no clear D. The V gene's germline CDR1 is MNHEY and CDR2 SVGEGT. V gave up 3 bases and J gave up 0 bases, with 11 bases separating them. CDR3 size: 16 residues. CDR3 nucleotides: TGTGCCAGCAGTTATTTCGCGGCGGCGAACACCGGGGAGCTGTTTTTT. Its translation is CASSYFAAANTGELFF.

This clonotype has just one count. The CDR3 sequence: CASSLGLAGRGPSYNEQFF. DNA for the CDR3: TGTGCCAGCAGCCTCGGACTAGCGGGCCGCGGTCCCTCCTACAATGAGCAGTTCTTC. This chain joins TRBV7-9 and TRBJ2-1; 11 bases match TRBD2. The CDR3 loop spans 19 amino acids. The ends lost 5 bases at V and 0 bases at J; junction bases unmatched: 12. The germline CDR1 and CDR2 sequences are SEHNR and FQNEAQ (reference sequence).

This clonotype has at least ten counts. The chain uses TRBV5-1 and TRBJ1-6; D is undetermined. Germline V gene lookup returns CDR1 SGHRS and CDR2 YFSETQ. The CDR3 contains 13 residues. Trimming took 4 bases from V and 8 from J, leaving 10 bases between them. The DNA of the CDR3 is TGCGCCAGCAGCATTGTACCCGATTCACCCCTCCACTTT. It translates to CASSIVPDSPLHF.

The chain carries TRBV6-2 or TRBV6-3 and TRBJ2-2; D remains unclear. From germline, CDR1 is MNHEY and CDR2 SVGEGT. This CDR3 region has 16 residues. The germline V and J ends were trimmed by 0 bases and 2 bases, with 10 bases remaining between them. The CDR3 DNA reads as TGTGCCAGCAGTTACTCGAGGCTGGATAACACCGGGGAGCTGTTTTTT. Residues: CASSYSRLDNTGELFF.

V and J are TRBV7-2 and TRBJ2-1, with 7 bases lining up with TRBD2. The CDR3 covers 15 residues. The ends lost 7 bases at V and 4 bases at J; junction bases unmatched: 10. The germline gives CDR1 SGHTA, CDR2 FQGNSA. The chain's CDR3 is CASNTERGLYNEQFF. CDR3 bases: TGTGCCAGCAACACTGAGCGGGGACTTTACAATGAGCAGTTCTTC.

This clonotype was found many times. V gene TRBV20-1 combines with J gene TRBJ2-7; D gene unclear. V shed 6 bases and J shed 0 bases, with 6 bases lying between them. The CDR3 contains 11 residues. Germline CDR1 reads DFQATT; CDR2 reads SNEGSKA (reference sequence). CDR3 nucleotide sequence: TGCAGTGCCGTTACCTCCTACGAGCAGTACTTC. Translating gives CSAVTSYEQYF.

This clonotype appeared a few times. This chain uses TRBV5-1 with TRBJ2-7, with TRBD1 matching 9 bases. The CDR3 has 14 amino acids. V dropped 4 bases and J dropped 6; count of bases not matched to a gene: 8. From germline, CDR1 is SGHRS and CDR2 YFSETQ. The DNA of the CDR3 is TGCGCCAGCAGCCCCCACCCGGACAGGGGCGAGCAGTACTTC. The encoded protein is CASSPHPDRGEQYF.

The chain uses TRBV4-1 and TRBJ2-7; possibly TRBD1 for D (6 bases). Germline V lookup: CDR1 MGHRA, CDR2 YSYEKL. This CDR3 has 18 amino acids. The ends were cut back, 4 bases at V and 0 bases at J, with 22 bases in the middle. Here the CDR3 DNA reads TGCGCCAGCAGCCTAACGCCGCACGGACAGTTACCCTCCTACGAGCAGTACTTC. Translated, it gives CASSLTPHGQLPSYEQYF.

This clonotype turned up a few times. The genes are TRBV25-1 and TRBJ2-1; 8 bases align to TRBD1. The CDR3 is 14 amino acids. Trimming cost V 3 bases and J 5 bases; bases outside gene matches: 3. Germline CDR1 and CDR2: MGHDK and SYGVNS. The CDR3 DNA reads as TGTGCCAGCAGTGAGCCGGGACAGGACAATGAGCAGTTCTTC. This encodes CASSEPGQDNEQFF. The entire variable domain, with the rest obtained from reference TRBV25-1 and TRBJ2-1, is as follows: EADIYQTPRYLVIGTGKKITLECSQTMGHDKMYWYQQDPGMELHLIHYSYGVNSTEKGDLSSESTVSRIRTEHFPLTLESARPSHTSQYLCASSEPGQDNEQFFGPGTRLTVL.

This clonotype was seen repeatedly, ten times or more. The chain employs TRBV7-9 and TRBJ1-6; D remains ambiguous. Germline V CDR1 and CDR2: SEHNR, FQNEAQ (reference sequence). V was clipped by 0 bases and J by 1 base, with 7 bases between them. The CDR3 contains 16 residues. Here the CDR3 DNA reads TGTGCCAGCAGCTTAGCAGGAATTTCCTATAATTCACCCCTCCACTTT. Amino acids: CASSLAGISYNSPLHF. Together with reference TRBV7-9 and TRBJ1-6, the CDR3 gives the full variable domain: DTGVSQNPRHKITKRGQNVTFRCDPISEHNRLYWYRQTLGQGPEFLTYFQNEAQLEKSRLLSDRFSAERPKGSFSTLEIQRTEQGDSAMYLCASSLAGISYNSPLHFGNGTRLTVT.

This clonotype showed up just once. The chain combines TRBV5-1 with TRBJ2-1; TRBD1 matches 7 bases. CDR1 and CDR2 from the germline V gene are SGHRS and YFSETQ. With V trimmed by 4 bases and J by 5 bases, 3 bases remained unmatched. CDR3 length equals 13 residues. The CDR3: CASSPGTDNEQFF. The CDR3 bases are TGCGCCAGCAGCCCCGGGACAGACAATGAGCAGTTCTTC.

The chain links TRBV6-1 to TRBJ2-6; 13 bases line up with TRBD2. CDR3 size: 17 residues. The J segment lost 4 bases and the V segment lost 8 bases, leaving 8 bases of the junction unmatched. From germline, CDR1 is MNHNS and CDR2 SASEGT. The CDR3 region has the DNA TGTGCCAGCGCCCGACTAGCGGGGGGTCCCGGGGCCAACGTCCTGACTTTC. Its translation is CASARLAGGPGANVLTF.

This clonotype has at least ten counts. For the CDR3, the DNA is TGTGCCAGCAGCTTGTGGTACGAGGACCAGAACACTGAAGCTTTCTTT. Translated, it gives CASSLWYEDQNTEAFF. The chain links TRBV5-6 to TRBJ1-1; D gene uncertain. The CDR3 spans 16 residues. V lost 1 base and J 1 base, leaving 14 bases between the germline ends. Germline CDR1 SGHDT, CDR2 YYEEEE.

In this sample, this clonotype turned up many times. The rearrangement joins TRBV12-3 or TRBV12-4 to TRBJ2-7; unclear D gene. Between the trimmed V and J ends, which lost 5 bases and 4 bases, there was a span of 12 bases. The CDR3 sequence is 13 residues long. The CDR3 DNA follows: TGTGCCAGCAGTCAAAACGTGGGGTACGAGCAGTACTTC. It yields the protein CASSQNVGYEQYF.

There are a few counts of this clonotype. The chain recombines TRBV6-1 with TRBJ2-7, with TRBD1 matching 9 bases. J was trimmed by 3 bases and V by 2 bases; bases with no gene match: 5. This CDR3 contains 15 residues. CDR1 and CDR2 (germline): MNHNS, SASEGT. Here the CDR3 reads CASSEIQGAIYEQYF. CDR3 DNA: TGTGCCAGCAGTGAAATACAGGGGGCAATCTACGAGCAGTACTTC.